This is a list of T cell receptor beta chains from one sample in a study of T cells in Graves' hyperthyroidism and ophthalmopathy. Using its own MiXCR run on the multiplex PCR reads, TCRdb lists one record per CDR3 protein. The sample lists around 600,000 distinct CDR3 sequences, more than 13% occurring once. The material sequenced was blood. The receptors stem from a woman between 18 and 30 years old with Graves' ophthalmopathy. Both conserved end residues are part of each CDR3. Each record gives: V gene, J gene, CDR3 protein.

>TRBV12-3/TRBV12-4|TRBJ2-7
CASSEPGQGMREQYF
>TRBV10-3|TRBJ2-2
CAISEQVNTGELFF
>TRBV4-1|TRBJ2-7
CASSQYSSGPTYEQHF
>TRBV27|TRBJ2-1
CASSLWGRAEPSSYNEQFF
>TRBV27|TRBJ1-1
CASSTSTGTNTEAFF
>TRBV27|TRBJ1-3
CASSWRSGNTIYF
>TRBV28|TRBJ1-1
CASSLIGVNTEAFF
>TRBV29-1|TRBJ2-2
CSVAVERTGGRRTGELFF
>TRBV2|TRBJ2-3
CASSERTSAHTDTQYF
>TRBV7-6|TRBJ2-7
CASSSTPNEQYF
>TRBV27|TRBJ1-6
CASTEGGSPLHF
>TRBV2|TRBJ1-4
CASSVEKLFF
>TRBV27|TRBJ1-2
CASSLGVYYGYTF
>TRBV6-2/TRBV6-3|TRBJ2-3
CASSSSWGADTQYF
>TRBV20-1|TRBJ1-6
CSARQFSSGGSPLHF
>TRBV5-6|TRBJ2-3
CASSFSREPLTDTQYF
>TRBV11-2|TRBJ2-2
CASIAGRGRAWTGELFF
>TRBV6-5|TRBJ2-1
CASSYFNEQFF
>TRBV7-2|TRBJ2-3
CASSPQTGYTQYF
>TRBV7-9|TRBJ1-1
CAILTGVPFLDTEAFF
>TRBV7-3|TRBJ2-2
CASQDPNTGELFF
>TRBV6-1|TRBJ1-6
CASSRDGNNSPLHF
>TRBV6-5|TRBJ2-1
CASRGDRVFVEQFF
>TRBV28|TRBJ2-7
CASSRPTTGRGEQYF
>TRBV7-9|TRBJ1-1
CASSLQGALNTEAFF
>TRBV19|TRBJ1-2
CASTPGEIDRYYGYTF
>TRBV3-1|TRBJ2-1
CASSQGQGAYNEQFF
>TRBV29-1|TRBJ2-1
CSVEPDRQDLSSYNEQFF
>TRBV7-2|TRBJ2-5
CASSFSRETQYF
>TRBV28|TRBJ2-7
CASLGRGRGYEQYF
>TRBV19|TRBJ2-1
CASSQIPGLISTELSYNEQFF
>TRBV6-4|TRBJ2-3
CASSPGDISTDTQYF
>TRBV20-1|TRBJ2-4
CSATGREGLQNIQYF
>TRBV4-2|TRBJ1-3
CASSPLTLSSGNTIYF
>TRBV19|TRBJ1-1
CASTATDQNTEAFF
>TRBV4-1|TRBJ2-4
CASSQIWAKNIQYF